The sequence of this TCR beta chain was determined in a study of OX40 agonist ivuxolimab in advanced cancers. Overall study: Participants could have had prior anti-PD-1, anti-PD-L1 or anti-CTLA-4 therapy, and around 40% had some.

This CDR3 spans 15 amino acids. V lost 0 bases, J lost 6 bases, and 4 bases stayed unmatched. Germline V lookup: CDR1 SGHRS, CDR2 YFSETQ. Autoimmune disease history or systemic immunosuppression led to patient exclusion. The data were produced by immunoSEQ multiplex PCR, yet TCRdb's version contains in-frame clones alone and is incomplete. The data contain roughly 92,000 clones, around 90% of them singletons. There are a few counts of this clone. This specimen was CD4+ or CD8+ T cells sorted from blood, taken in a trial of the OX40 agonist ivuxolimab. The rearrangement uses TRBV5-1 and TRBJ2-3; 10 nucleotides align to TRBD1. The source of this sequence is an adult with an advanced solid tumor such as melanoma, head and neck, liver or kidney cancer. For the CDR3, the DNA is TGCGCCAGCAGCTTGGCCGGGACAGGGGTCGATACGCAGTATTTT. The encoded protein is CASSLAGTGVDTQYF.